This T cell receptor (beta chain) stems from a study of T cells after yellow fever vaccination (dated by TCRdb to the late 2010s). Regarding the complete study: Libraries from fractions with low cell numbers were prepared with the SMART-Seq v4 Ultra Low Input RNA kit. To follow T-cell clones before and after primary and booster YFV17D yellow fever vaccination, bulk TCR alpha and beta repertoires were sequenced over time. Two healthy male donors, one aged 18 to 30 and one aged 30 to 39 years, were included in the cohort. Bulk PBMC replicates and cell subsets were isolated from blood drawn at multiple timepoints before and after both primary and secondary immunization. The research as a whole found: After the booster, most of the clones that had expanded following primary vaccination were detected again (roughly 97% of CD4 and around 88% of CD8), which suggests that memory was broadly maintained. The secondary T-cell response was found to be weaker but faster than the primary response, with a peak reached on day 5 rather than on day 15. A small share of clonotypes occurred in both CD4 and CD8 compartments, likely arising from convergent recombination. The study included only a couple of donors, which limits how far the findings can be generalized. Because abundant contaminating clonotypes from the bulk population could be contained in FACS-sorted repertoires, computational filtering was required.

This clonotype came up a few times. It has no known antigen specificity. Qualities for individual bases were not recorded, and no much larger clone is one base off. The CDR3 holds 14 amino acids from the cysteine to the phenylalanine. The DNA shown is the 42-base CDR3, in frame from base 1. Between the V and J ends, shortened by 2 bases and 9 bases respectively, the junction contains 16 bases. From the germline V gene, CDR1 is SGHVS and CDR2 is FNYEAQ. This specimen's treatment or condition label, interpreted: live attenuated yellow fever vaccine strain. At each blood-draw timepoint, two biological replicates of bulk PBMCs were obtained. PBMCs were isolated from peripheral blood using a standard Ficoll-Paque protocol. RNA was extracted with TriZol from bulk PBMCs, CD4 and CD8 fractions, and dextramer-positive and dextramer-negative fractions. Sequencing used an Illumina NovaSeq 6000. Synthesis of TCR cDNA relied on 5'RACE template switching, a step that introduced a universal primer site along with unique molecular identifiers. Priming for cDNA synthesis came from both the TCR alpha and TCR beta constant segments. Library amplification used two PCR steps, and the second PCR step added sample barcodes and sequencing adapters. Sequencing of the libraries was done on either Illumina HiSeq 2500 (2x100 bp) or NovaSeq (2x150 bp). Turning to the authors' computational methods: MIGEC handled demultiplexing of reads and collapsing into UMI consensus sequences, while MiXCR performed V(D)J alignment. Vaccine-responding clonotypes were defined with edgeR using replicate PBMC samples, requiring FDR below 0.01 and a log2 fold change above 5 up to day 15. Each bulk clonotype was labeled CD4 or CD8 based on which sequenced repertoire, CD4 or CD8, contained the clonotype at higher abundance. The public reads were quality trimmed at Q25 with fastp and then assembled into clones with MiXCR by TCRdb, keeping productive beta chains. Each entry merges the rows of one CDR3 protein and shows their most common DNA and genes. Clone size and V and J calls follow TCRdb, not the original study. The sample table shows 400,000 to 450,000 distinct CDR3 sequences, and around 20% are seen once. Around 17% of the sample lies in the top ten.

This TCR came from a man aged 18-30 years who received the YFV17D yellow fever vaccine. This sequence uses TRBV7-6 and TRBJ1-1; the D segment cannot be called with confidence. Sequences were derived from PBMCs, sampled before the yellow fever booster vaccination. In nucleotide form, the sequence is TGTGCCAGCAGCTTATCAATAGTAGACATAAAAGCTTTCTTT. It is translated as CASSLSIVDIKAFF.